These 24 T cell receptor beta chains share one sample of origin, sequenced in a study of sequential checkpoint blockade in melanoma. As to treatment: randomized to nivolumab then ipilimumab (arm A) or the reverse (arm B). The data were produced by immunoSEQ multiplex PCR, yet TCRdb's version contains in-frame clones alone and is incomplete. The top ten hold roughly 47% of the sample, which has about 13,000 clones, approximately 76% seen once. Sequencing used CD8+ T cells sorted from blood (inferred from file names), obtained from a patient given nivolumab and ipilimumab in sequence. The receptors stem from a human patient with melanoma. Some clones in this sample may be carry-over from other donors' samples.

This clone was recorded only once. The gene calls are TRBV27 and TRBJ2-7; no reliable D call. CDR3 length: 14 residues. V dropped 2 bases and J dropped 4 bases, with 12 bases sitting between them. The germline gives CDR1 MNHEY, CDR2 SMNVEV (reference sequence). The CDR3 sequence: CASSLGRGRYEQYF. For the CDR3, the DNA is TGTGCCAGCAGTTTAGGTCGAGGCAGATACGAGCAGTACTTC.

This clone was counted at least ten times. This rearrangement joins TRBV7-2 to TRBJ2-2; maybe TRBD1 (5 bases). V was clipped by 5 bases and J by 6 bases, with 25 bases between them. This CDR3 region has 18 residues. Looked up from germline, CDR1 is SGHTA and CDR2 is FQGNSA. The CDR3 region is CASSPYRLDLTFAGELFF. CDR3 DNA: TGTGCCAGCAGCCCCTACAGGCTGGATTTAACGTTCGCCGGGGAGCTGTTTTTT.

The chain couples TRBV4-2 to TRBJ2-7; the match to TRBD2 covers 13 bases. With V trimmed by 1 base and J by 5 bases, 2 bases remained unmatched. CDR3 length: 15 residues. The germline gives CDR1 LGHNA, CDR2 YNFKEQ. CDR3 coding DNA: TGTGCCAGCAGCCAAGGGGGACTAGCGGGGCACGAGCAGTACTTC. Encoded protein: CASSQGGLAGHEQYF.

This clone was found a few times. The rearrangement uses TRBV7-8 and TRBJ1-3; D may be TRBD1 (5 bases). Per the germline V gene, CDR1 is SGHVS and CDR2 is FQNEAQ. The CDR3 consists of 14 residues. V lost 6 bases and J lost 0, with 9 bases in between. DNA of the CDR3: TGTGCCAGCAGTCCAGGGTTCTCTGGAAACACCATATATTTT. This gives the protein CASSPGFSGNTIYF.

This clone has just one count. The V gene is TRBV4-1, the J gene TRBJ2-7, with a tentative D call TRBD1 (6 bases). V lost 3 bases to trimming and J lost 0 bases, with 12 bases between them. In germline, CDR1 is MGHRA, CDR2 YSYEKL. This CDR3 has 15 residues. The CDR3 nucleotides are TGCGCCAGCAGCCAGATTTGGACAGTCTCCTACGAGCAGTACTTC. Amino acids: CASSQIWTVSYEQYF.

Comment on this clone: The junction shows a germline mismatch at one end, possibly a read error. This sequence joins TRBV27 and TRBJ2-7; the D is unclear. The CDR3 length is 12 residues. Looked up from germline, CDR1 is MNHEY and CDR2 is SMNVEV (reference sequence). The CDR3 loop is CASSLSSREQYF. DNA for the CDR3: TGTGCCAGCAGTCTATCATCCAGGGAGCAGTACTTC.

The chain has TRBV20-1 and TRBJ1-4, with D perhaps matching TRBD1 (5 bases). V was shortened by 6 bases and J by 5 bases, with 7 bases between the two germline ends. The CDR3 consists of 11 residues. CDR1 is DFQATT, CDR2 SNEGSKA, per germline (reference sequence). CDR3 DNA sequence: TGCAGTGCGGGGCTAAATGAAAAACTGTTTTTT. It encodes CSAGLNEKLFF.

The chain is built from TRBV5-6 and TRBJ1-4; 8 positions match TRBD1. This CDR3 comprises 15 residues. V shed 1 base, J shed 8 bases, and the junction held 7 bases outside the gene matches. Germline-derived CDR1 and CDR2 are SGHDT and YYEEEE. The CDR3 spells CASSLRDRWEEKLFF. In DNA, the CDR3 is TGTGCCAGCAGCTTGCGGGACAGGTGGGAAGAAAAACTGTTTTTT.

The rearrangement joins TRBV19 to TRBJ1-3; D gene uncertain. With 7 bases removed from V and 3 bases from J, the gap between germline ends came to 10 bases. The CDR3 is made up of 13 amino acids. Looked up from germline, CDR1 is LNHDA and CDR2 is SQIVND (reference sequence). The CDR3 sequence: CASTSRGGNTIYF. The DNA of the CDR3 is TGTGCCAGTACCTCTCGCGGTGGAAACACCATATATTTT. The full variable domain, rest sourced from reference TRBV19 and TRBJ1-3, is DGGITQSPKYLFRKEGQNVTLSCEQNLNHDAMYWYRQDPGQGLRLIYYSQIVNDFQKGDIAEGYSVSREKKESFPLTVTSAQKNPTAFYLCASTSRGGNTIYFGEGSWLTVV.

This sequence joins TRBV5-4 and TRBJ1-2; 12 bases agree with TRBD1. V lost 3 bases, J lost 3 bases, and 6 bases stayed unmatched. The germline V gene encodes CDR1 SGHNT and CDR2 YYREEE (reference sequence). The CDR3 has 16 residues. Written as DNA, the CDR3 is TGTGCCAGCAGCTCACCCGGGACAGGGGGCCACTATGGCTACACCTTC. It is translated as CASSSPGTGGHYGYTF.

Ten or more counts support this clone. The gene calls are TRBV10-2 and TRBJ2-7; TRBD2 agrees at 10 bases. The junction had 4 bases not matched to a gene; V was cut back by 4 bases and J by 4 bases. CDR1 and CDR2 (germline): WSHSY, SAAADI. CDR3 length: 14 residues. CDR3: CASSGQRGGYEQYF. The DNA of the CDR3 is TGCGCCAGCAGTGGGCAGCGGGGGGGGTACGAGCAGTACTTC.

The chain links TRBV9 to TRBJ2-4; D not resolved. Per the germline V gene, CDR1 is SGDLS and CDR2 is YYNGEE. The V end was cut by 0 bases, the J end by 0 bases, with 7 bases between. The CDR3 is 15 amino acids. The CDR3 protein is CASSVDPLAKNIQYF. Here the CDR3 DNA reads TGTGCCAGCAGCGTAGATCCTTTAGCCAAAAACATTCAGTACTTC.

CDR3 bases: TGTGCCAGCAGTCAGGACAGGGTCCCTGGAAACACCATATATTTT. This gives the protein CASSQDRVPGNTIYF. The genes are TRBV28 and TRBJ1-3, with 8 bases aligning to TRBD1. The V gene end was trimmed by 5 bases and the J gene end by 2 bases; junction bases not matched to a gene: 5. The CDR3 consists of 15 residues. The germline V gene has CDR1 MDHEN and CDR2 SYDVKM.

The chain links TRBV28 to TRBJ2-5, with D tentatively TRBD2 (6 bases). The ends were cut back, 3 bases at V and 4 bases at J, with 9 bases in the middle. The length of the CDR3 is 13 residues. Germline V gene lookup returns CDR1 MDHEN and CDR2 SYDVKM. The CDR3 reads CASSFRGLETQYF. Written as DNA, the CDR3 is TGTGCCAGCAGTTTTCGGGGGTTAGAGACCCAGTACTTC.

The chain joins TRBV28 to TRBJ2-2; possible D gene TRBD2, 6 bases. With 10 bases removed from V and 1 base from J, the gap between germline ends came to 16 bases. In germline, CDR1 is MDHEN, CDR2 SYDVKM. The CDR3 has 15 residues. CDR3: CATVSRRENTGELFF. CDR3 nucleotide sequence: TGTGCCACCGTCTCACGGCGGGAGAACACCGGGGAGCTGTTTTTT.

The gene calls are TRBV25-1 and TRBJ1-2, with D hard to call. CDR3 length: 14 amino acids. V lost 5 bases and J 3 bases, leaving 13 bases between the germline ends. The germline gives CDR1 MGHDK, CDR2 SYGVNS. The chain's CDR3 is CASSTPGEYYGYTF. DNA of the CDR3: TGTGCCAGCAGTACGCCCGGGGAGTACTATGGCTACACCTTC.

The chain recombines TRBV4-1 with TRBJ1-2, with a possible D match to TRBD1 (6 bases). The CDR3 runs 14 residues. From germline, CDR1 is MGHRA and CDR2 YSYEKL. The V gene lost 0 bases and the J gene lost 3 bases, with 8 bases spanning the gap. The CDR3 sequence is CASSQDRGDYGYTF. The CDR3 DNA reads as TGCGCCAGCAGCCAAGACAGGGGAGACTATGGCTACACCTTC.

V is TRBV7-6 and J is TRBJ2-7; unclear D gene. V was clipped by 5 bases and J by 5 bases, with 10 bases between them. Germline-derived CDR1 and CDR2 are SGHVS and FNYEAQ. This CDR3 contains 12 residues. CDR3 in DNA: TGTGCCAGCAGCCCATCAGGCAACGAGCAGTACTTC. It is translated as CASSPSGNEQYF.

The genes are TRBV27 and TRBJ1-1, with TRBD1 as a possible D gene (5 bases). The CDR3 consists of 13 residues. Germline CDR1 is MNHEY and CDR2 is SMNVEV (reference sequence). Trimming left V 2 bases short and J 4 bases short, with 8 bases between. In DNA, the CDR3 is TGTGCCAGCAGTTTACGGCAGGGCACTGAAGCTTTCTTT. It codes for CASSLRQGTEAFF.

The chain combines TRBV5-8 with TRBJ1-4; maybe TRBD1 (5 bases). Germline CDR1 and CDR2: SGHTS and YDEGEE. The CDR3 is 15 residues long. Trimming pared 0 bases from V and 8 bases from J, leaving 14 bases between. For the CDR3, the DNA is TGTGCCAGCAGCTTGGCCGGAGGCCGGGGGGAAAAACTGTTTTTT. It encodes CASSLAGGRGEKLFF.

Here the CDR3 reads CASSYTGGRTGNTIYF. The CDR3 coding sequence is TGTGCCAGCAGTTACACCGGGGGGCGAACGGGAAACACCATATATTTT. The chain uses TRBV6-5 and TRBJ1-3, with a tentative D call TRBD1 (6 bases). Per the germline V gene, CDR1 is MNHEY and CDR2 is SVGAGI. The CDR3 totals 16 residues. V shed 2 bases and J shed 4 bases, with 15 bases lying between them.

CDR3 coding DNA: TGCGCCAGCAGCCAAGAATTTGTCGGCAGGGGGCACGAGCAGTACTTC. It yields the protein CASSQEFVGRGHEQYF. This sequence joins TRBV4-1 and TRBJ2-7; TRBD1 matches 8 bases. The J segment lost 5 bases and the V segment lost 0 bases, leaving 9 bases of the junction unmatched. The CDR3 contains 16 residues. Germline V CDR1 and CDR2: MGHRA, YSYEKL.

This clone appeared once. The chain has TRBV30 and TRBJ1-5; 12 bases are a match to TRBD1. This CDR3 has 15 residues. The germline gives CDR1 GTSNPN, CDR2 SVGIG (reference sequence). J gave up 9 bases and V 3 bases, and 9 bases lay outside the gene matches. The CDR3 spells CAWRPGTGGAGPQHF. The DNA for the CDR3 is TGTGCCTGGAGGCCCGGGACAGGGGGCGCGGGGCCCCAGCATTTT.

This clone was detected once. This rearrangement joins TRBV11-2 to TRBJ2-7; 7 bases match TRBD2. The J segment lost 3 bases and the V segment lost 1 base, leaving 3 bases of the junction unmatched. Germline assignment: CDR1 SGHAT and CDR2 FQNNGV. This CDR3 comprises 14 residues. The CDR3 protein is CASSLGASGYEQYF. The CDR3 region has the DNA TGTGCCAGCAGCTTAGGGGCTAGCGGCTACGAGCAGTACTTC.